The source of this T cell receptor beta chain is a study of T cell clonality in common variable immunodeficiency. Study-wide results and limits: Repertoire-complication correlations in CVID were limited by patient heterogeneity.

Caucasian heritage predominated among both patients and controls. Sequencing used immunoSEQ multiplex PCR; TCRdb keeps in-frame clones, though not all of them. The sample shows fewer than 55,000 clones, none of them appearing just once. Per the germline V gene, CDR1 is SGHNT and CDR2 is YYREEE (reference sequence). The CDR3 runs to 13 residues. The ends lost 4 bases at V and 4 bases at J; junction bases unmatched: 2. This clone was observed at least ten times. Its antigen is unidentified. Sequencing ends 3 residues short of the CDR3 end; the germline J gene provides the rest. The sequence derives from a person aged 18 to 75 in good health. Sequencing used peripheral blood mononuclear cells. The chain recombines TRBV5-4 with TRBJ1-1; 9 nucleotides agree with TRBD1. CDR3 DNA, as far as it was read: TGTGCCAGCAGCCCACAGGGGGCCACTGAA. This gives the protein CASSPQGATE. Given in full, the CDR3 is CASSPQGATEAFF.